The present T cell receptor (beta chain) was sequenced within a study of CD4 T cells in relation to SARS-CoV-2 and coronaviruses. Unexposed donor CD4+ T cells date from 2011-2018, before the COVID-19 pandemic. CD4+ T cells were isolated from the cells after around eleven days of culture. As cell numbers allowed, unexposed-donor CD4+ T cells faced SARS-CoV-2 S/N and four cold-coronavirus spikes. Fresh IL-2 medium replaced half the medium on days 3 and 7. The germline CDR1 and CDR2 sequences are MNHNY and SVGAGI (reference sequence). With 8 bases clipped from V and 2 bases from J, the junction kept 11 bases outside the gene matches. The CDR3 covers 16 residues. Measured with immunoSEQ multiplex PCR; TCRdb has only the in-frame clones, and not every one. The sample consists of roughly 17,000 clones, roughly 77% of them appearing once. Findings and caveats of the study: Crossreactive clones expanded significantly less to SARS-CoV-2 than monoreactive clones.

Worth noting for this clone: The antigen is unknown.

The TCR was taken from a human donor in good health. Sequencing was carried out using CD4+ T cells from PBMCs, cultured in vitro. The V and J genes are TRBV6-6 and TRBJ2-3, with 9 bases lining up with TRBD2. The chain's CDR3 is CASRTTASGTTDTQYF. CDR3 DNA sequence: TGTGCCAGCCGAACTACGGCTAGCGGGACCACAGATACGCAGTATTTT.